The next 17 T cell receptor beta chains were all read from a single sample in a study of T cell changes during pregnancy in multiple sclerosis. This table comes from immunoSEQ multiplex PCR, and its TCRdb copy is limited to in-frame clones, with some not included. This table has 35,000 to 55,000 clones, around 90% appearing once. Sequences were derived from CD4+ T cells from peripheral blood mononuclear cells, sampled before pregnancy. Receptor source: a female donor with multiple sclerosis, enrolled in a pregnancy study.

This chain links TRBV11-3 with TRBJ2-2; possible D gene TRBD1, 5 bases. Trimming pared 2 bases from V and 6 bases from J, leaving 16 bases between. Germline lookup yields CDR1 SGHNT and CDR2 YENEEA. The CDR3 is 16 amino acids. The CDR3, as DNA: TGTGCCAGCAGCTTACAGGGCAATCGTGGTTCCGGGGAGCTGTTTTTT. Residues: CASSLQGNRGSGELFF.

This clone appeared a single time. The rearrangement uses TRBV19 and TRBJ1-1; D uncertain. The CDR3 sequence is 16 residues long. The V end was cut by 3 bases, the J end by 5 bases, with 19 bases between. Per germline, CDR1 LNHDA and CDR2 SQIVND (reference sequence). CDR3 coding DNA: TGTGCCAGTAGTATTCGGGGTCCCTCACCGGGGACTGAAGCTTTCTTT. Amino acids: CASSIRGPSPGTEAFF.

The chain couples TRBV18 to TRBJ2-5; D ambiguous. The germline V gene encodes CDR1 KGHSH and CDR2 LQKENI. The CDR3 consists of 12 residues. Trimming removed 3 bases from V and 1 base from J, with 3 bases in between. The CDR3 spells CASSPVQETQYF. In nucleotides, the CDR3 is TGTGCCAGCTCACCCGTCCAAGAGACCCAGTACTTC.

V is TRBV4-1 and J is TRBJ2-3; 8 bases line up with TRBD2. Per the germline V gene, CDR1 is MGHRA and CDR2 is YSYEKL. This CDR3 comprises 15 residues. Losses at the gene ends were 4 bases for V and 0 bases for J; bases not matched to a gene: 3. Written as DNA, the CDR3 is TGCGCCAGCAGCCTGACTAGCGCGAGCACAGATACGCAGTATTTT. Amino acids: CASSLTSASTDTQYF.

This chain connects TRBV2 to TRBJ2-1; 9 nucleotides line up with TRBD2. CDR1 is SNHLY, CDR2 FYNNEI, per germline. This CDR3 contains 16 residues. V shed 7 bases, J shed 9 bases, and the junction held 16 bases outside the gene matches. The CDR3 DNA reads TGTGCCAGCATGGGTCCCTCTAGCGGGGCCGGAGGTGAGCAGTTCTTC. Its protein product is CASMGPSSGAGGEQFF. The variable domain in full, completed from reference TRBV2 and TRBJ2-1, reads EPEVTQTPSHQVTQMGQEVILRCVPISNHLYFYWYRQILGQKVEFLVSFYNNEISEKSEIFDDQFSVERPDGSNFTLKIRSTKLEDSAMYFCASMGPSSGAGGEQFFGPGTRLTVL.

The rearrangement uses TRBV7-2 and TRBJ2-1; perhaps TRBD2 as D (6 bases). V dropped 5 bases and J dropped 8 bases, with 16 bases sitting between them. This CDR3 comprises 14 residues. Germline CDR1 is SGHTA and CDR2 is FQGNSA. CDR3 coding DNA: TGTGCCAGCAGCCTATTGGGGGGTAGGGATGAGCAGTTCTTC. This codes for CASSLLGGRDEQFF. Full variable domain (remainder filled in from reference TRBV7-2 and TRBJ2-1): GAGVSQSPSNKVTEKGKDVELRCDPISGHTALYWYRQSLGQGLEFLIYFQGNSAPDKSGLPSDRFSAERTGGSVSTLTIQRTQQEDSAVYLCASSLLGGRDEQFFGPGTRLTVL.

The chain couples TRBV10-3 to TRBJ1-1; D gene uncertain. This CDR3 is 11 amino acids long. CDR1 and CDR2 (germline): ENHRY, SYGVKD. Trimming took 3 bases from V and 7 from J, leaving 6 bases between them. DNA for the CDR3: TGTGCCATCAGTGATGGGAGTGAAGCTTTCTTT. Translation: CAISDGSEAFF.

V and J are TRBV11-2 and TRBJ2-7, with 8 bases that match TRBD1. CDR3 length equals 13 residues. Germline V gene data show CDR1 as SGHAT and CDR2 as FQNNGV. J was trimmed by 5 bases and V by 5 bases; bases with no gene match: 5. CDR3 amino acids: CASSRTGMDEQYF. DNA for the CDR3: TGTGCCAGCAGCCGGACAGGGATGGACGAGCAGTACTTC. Based on the CDR3 plus reference TRBV11-2 and TRBJ2-7, the full variable domain is EAGVAQSPRYKIIEKRQSVAFWCNPISGHATLYWYQQILGQGPKLLIQFQNNGVVDDSQLPKDRFSAERLKGVDSTLKIQPAKLEDSAVYLCASSRTGMDEQYFGPGTRLTVT.

This chain uses TRBV19 with TRBJ2-1; 14 bases align to TRBD2. Looked up from germline, CDR1 is LNHDA and CDR2 is SQIVND (reference sequence). Unmatched junction bases numbered 11, after V lost 4 bases and J lost 3 bases. The CDR3 runs 19 residues. The DNA of the CDR3 is TGTGCCAGTAGTACCCCGACTAGCGGGAGGGCCTCCCTCTACAATGAGCAGTTCTTC. It encodes CASSTPTSGRASLYNEQFF.

The rearrangement links TRBV28 to TRBJ2-7; 12 bases are a match to TRBD2. Germline CDR1 is MDHEN and CDR2 is SYDVKM. This CDR3 is built from 18 residues. The ends lost 5 bases at V and 1 base at J; junction bases unmatched: 12. This chain's CDR3 is CASSPPTWTSGKSYEQYF. CDR3 coding DNA: TGTGCCAGCAGTCCACCAACCTGGACTAGCGGGAAGTCCTACGAGCAGTACTTC.

This chain joins TRBV29-1 and TRBJ1-3; no reliable D call. The germline V gene encodes CDR1 SQVTM and CDR2 ANQGSEA. This CDR3 is 13 amino acids long. The V end lost 6 bases, the J end lost 1 base, and 10 bases lay between the germline ends. This chain's CDR3 is CSVRTSSGNTIYF. The CDR3, as DNA: TGCAGCGTCCGGACTTCTTCTGGAAACACCATATATTTT.

The chain couples TRBV2 to TRBJ1-1; no reliable D call. Germline V gene sequence: CDR1 SNHLY, CDR2 FYNNEI. The CDR3 extends over 11 amino acids. Trimming took off 2 bases at V and 5 bases at J, with 3 bases between the two ends. CDR3 nucleotide sequence: TGTGCCAGCAGTGAACGGACTGAAGCTTTCTTT. It is translated as CASSERTEAFF. Full variable domain (remainder filled in from reference TRBV2 and TRBJ1-1): EPEVTQTPSHQVTQMGQEVILRCVPISNHLYFYWYRQILGQKVEFLVSFYNNEISEKSEIFDDQFSVERPDGSNFTLKIRSTKLEDSAMYFCASSERTEAFFGQGTRLTVV.

This rearrangement joins TRBV7-8 to TRBJ2-2, with 9 bases fitting TRBD2. CDR1 and CDR2 from the germline V gene are SGHVS and FQNEAQ. V lost 3 bases and J lost 7; bases outside the gene matches: 9. The CDR3 is 16 residues long. CDR3 loop: CASSLVVAGAHGELFF. The CDR3 coding sequence is TGTGCCAGCAGCTTGGTGGTAGCGGGAGCTCACGGGGAGCTGTTTTTT. Together with reference TRBV7-8 and TRBJ2-2, the CDR3 gives the full variable domain: GAGVSQSPRYKVAKRGQDVALRCDPISGHVSLFWYQQALGQGPEFLTYFQNEAQLDKSGLPSDRFFAERPEGSVSTLKIQRTQQEDSAVYLCASSLVVAGAHGELFFGEGSRLTVL.

The rearrangement links TRBV19 to TRBJ1-2; D possibly corresponds to TRBD1 (5 bases). V gave up 11 bases and J gave up 8 bases, with 24 bases separating them. CDR3 length equals 14 residues. Germline V lookup: CDR1 LNHDA, CDR2 SQIVND (reference sequence). The CDR3 sequence: CASRRRDGGEGYTF. In nucleotides, the CDR3 is TGTGCCTCCAGGCGGAGGGACGGAGGGGAGGGCTACACCTTC. Full variable domain (outside the CDR3, taken from reference TRBV19 and TRBJ1-2): DGGITQSPKYLFRKEGQNVTLSCEQNLNHDAMYWYRQDPGQGLRLIYYSQIVNDFQKGDIAEGYSVSREKKESFPLTVTSAQKNPTAFYLCASRRRDGGEGYTFGSGTRLTVV.

The chain recombines TRBV4-2 with TRBJ1-6; unclear D gene. The CDR3 loop spans 13 amino acids. Germline V lookup: CDR1 LGHNA, CDR2 YNFKEQ. Trimming stripped 0 bases from V and 11 bases from J, with 8 bases between. The CDR3 DNA follows: TGTGCCAGCAGCCAAGATACTCGGGCACCCCTCCACTTT. This gives the protein CASSQDTRAPLHF.

The chain employs TRBV5-1 and TRBJ2-1; possibly TRBD2 for D (7 bases). This CDR3 contains 14 residues. Looked up from germline, CDR1 is SGHRS and CDR2 is YFSETQ. V lost 2 bases to trimming and J lost 8 bases, with 14 bases between them. Here the CDR3 reads CASSFGGAGDEQFF. Here the CDR3 DNA reads TGCGCCAGCAGCTTTGGGGGGGCAGGCGATGAGCAGTTCTTC. The entire variable domain, with the rest obtained from reference TRBV5-1 and TRBJ2-1, is as follows: KAGVTQTPRYLIKTRGQQVTLSCSPISGHRSVSWYQQTPGQGLQFLFEYFSETQRNKGNFPGRFSGRQFSNSRSEMNVSTLELGDSALYLCASSFGGAGDEQFFGPGTRLTVL.

The J gene is TRBJ1-3, the V gene TRBV30; TRBD1 agrees at 8 bases. With 3 bases clipped from V and 4 bases from J, the junction kept 11 bases outside the gene matches. The CDR3 runs 16 residues. The germline gives CDR1 GTSNPN, CDR2 SVGIG (reference sequence). The CDR3 DNA sequence: TGTGCCTGGAGCCCAGGGGGCGCAAGGCAAGGAAACACCATATATTTT. The encoded protein is CAWSPGGARQGNTIYF.